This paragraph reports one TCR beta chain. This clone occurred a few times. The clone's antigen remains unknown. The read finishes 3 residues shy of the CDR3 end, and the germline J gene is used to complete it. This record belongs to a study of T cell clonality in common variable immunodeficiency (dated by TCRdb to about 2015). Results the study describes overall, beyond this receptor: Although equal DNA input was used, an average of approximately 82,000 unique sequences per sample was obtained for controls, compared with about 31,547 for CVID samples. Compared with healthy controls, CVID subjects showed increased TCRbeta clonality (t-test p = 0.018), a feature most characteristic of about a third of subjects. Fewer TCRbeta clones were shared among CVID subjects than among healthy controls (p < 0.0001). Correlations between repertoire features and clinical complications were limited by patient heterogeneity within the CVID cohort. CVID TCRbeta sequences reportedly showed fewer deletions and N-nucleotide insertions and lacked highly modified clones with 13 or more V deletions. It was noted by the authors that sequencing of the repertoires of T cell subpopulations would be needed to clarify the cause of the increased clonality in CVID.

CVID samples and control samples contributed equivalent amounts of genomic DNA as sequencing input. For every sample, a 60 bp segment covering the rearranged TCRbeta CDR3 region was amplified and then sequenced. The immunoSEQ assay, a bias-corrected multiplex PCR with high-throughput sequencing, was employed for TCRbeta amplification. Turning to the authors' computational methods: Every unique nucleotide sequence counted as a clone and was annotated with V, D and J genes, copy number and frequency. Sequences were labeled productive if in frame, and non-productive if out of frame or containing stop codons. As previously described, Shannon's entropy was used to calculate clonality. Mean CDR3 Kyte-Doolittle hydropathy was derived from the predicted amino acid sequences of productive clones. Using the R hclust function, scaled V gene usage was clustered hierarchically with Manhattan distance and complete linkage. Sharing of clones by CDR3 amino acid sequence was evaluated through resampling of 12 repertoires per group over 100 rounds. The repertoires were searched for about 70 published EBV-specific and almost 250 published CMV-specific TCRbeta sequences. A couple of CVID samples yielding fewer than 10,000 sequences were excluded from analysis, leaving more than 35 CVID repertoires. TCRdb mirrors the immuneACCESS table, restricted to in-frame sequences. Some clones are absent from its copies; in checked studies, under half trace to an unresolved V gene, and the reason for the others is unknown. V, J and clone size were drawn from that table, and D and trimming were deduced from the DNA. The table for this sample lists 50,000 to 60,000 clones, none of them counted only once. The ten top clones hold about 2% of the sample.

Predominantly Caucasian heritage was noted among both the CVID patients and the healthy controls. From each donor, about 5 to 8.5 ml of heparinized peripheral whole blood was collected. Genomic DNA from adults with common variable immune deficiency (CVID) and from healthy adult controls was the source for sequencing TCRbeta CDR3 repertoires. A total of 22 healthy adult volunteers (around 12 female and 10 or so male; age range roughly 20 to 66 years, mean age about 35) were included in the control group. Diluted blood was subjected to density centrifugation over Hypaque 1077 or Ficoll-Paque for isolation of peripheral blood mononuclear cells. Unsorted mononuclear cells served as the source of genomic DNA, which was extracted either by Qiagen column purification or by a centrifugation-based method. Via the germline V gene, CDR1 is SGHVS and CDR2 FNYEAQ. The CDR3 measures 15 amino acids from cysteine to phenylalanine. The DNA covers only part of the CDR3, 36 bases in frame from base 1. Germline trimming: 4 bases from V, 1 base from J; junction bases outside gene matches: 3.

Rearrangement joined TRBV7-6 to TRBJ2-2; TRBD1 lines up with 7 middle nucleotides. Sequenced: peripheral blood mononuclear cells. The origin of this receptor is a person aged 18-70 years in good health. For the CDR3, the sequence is CASSSGQRNTGELFF. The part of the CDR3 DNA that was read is TGTGCCAGCAGCTCGGGACAGAGGAACACCGGGGAG. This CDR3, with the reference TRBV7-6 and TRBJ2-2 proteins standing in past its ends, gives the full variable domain GAGVSQSPRYKVTKRGQDVALRCDPISGHVSLYWYRQALGQGPEFLTYFNYEAQQDKSGLPNDRFSAERPEGSISTLTIQRTEQRDSAMYRCASSSGQRNTGELFFGEGSRLTVL.